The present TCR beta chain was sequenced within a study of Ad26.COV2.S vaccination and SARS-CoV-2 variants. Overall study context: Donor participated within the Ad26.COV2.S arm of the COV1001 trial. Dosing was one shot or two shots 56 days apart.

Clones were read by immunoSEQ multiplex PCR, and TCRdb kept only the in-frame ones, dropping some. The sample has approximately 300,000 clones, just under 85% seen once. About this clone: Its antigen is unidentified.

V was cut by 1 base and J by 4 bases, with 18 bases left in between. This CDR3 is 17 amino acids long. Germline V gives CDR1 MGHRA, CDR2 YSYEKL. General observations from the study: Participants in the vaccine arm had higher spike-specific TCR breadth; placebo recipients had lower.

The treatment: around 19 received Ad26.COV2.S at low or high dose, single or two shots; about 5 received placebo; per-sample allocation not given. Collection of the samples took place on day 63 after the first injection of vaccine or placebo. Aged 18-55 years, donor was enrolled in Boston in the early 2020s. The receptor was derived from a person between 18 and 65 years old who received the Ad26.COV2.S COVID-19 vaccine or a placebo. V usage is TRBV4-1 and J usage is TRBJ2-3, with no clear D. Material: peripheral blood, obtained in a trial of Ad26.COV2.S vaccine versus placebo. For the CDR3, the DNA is TGCGCCAGCAGCCAAGCCCGGGCCGTAGGGCCGGCAGATACGCAGTATTTT. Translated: CASSQARAVGPADTQYF.